Below, 19 T cell receptor beta chains from the same sample are listed, as sequenced in a study of spatial heterogeneity in lung cancer. This sample's time point: sample taken at primary tumor resection. Whole RNA came from tumor, nontumor lung or frozen PBMC and was sequenced without being sorted. TCRdb called the 5' RACE reads again in MiXCR, with one record for every CDR3 protein. The table lists 19,000 or so distinct CDR3 sequences, 20% to 25% of them singletons. The input for sequencing was PBMCs, taken at surgery. The receptors here all came from a female donor with early-stage non-small cell lung cancer.

This clonotype was detected many times. V and J are TRBV7-9 and TRBJ2-1; D ambiguous. The CDR3 runs 15 residues. Deletions cut 1 base from V and 7 bases from J, with 14 bases between. The germline gives CDR1 SEHNR, CDR2 FQNEAQ (reference sequence). CDR3 in amino acids: CASSLGGLKRNEQFF. CDR3 bases: TGTGCCAGCAGCTTAGGTGGCCTAAAGAGGAATGAGCAGTTCTTC. Supplemented by reference TRBV7-9 and TRBJ2-1, the full variable domain reads DTGVSQNPRHKITKRGQNVTFRCDPISEHNRLYWYRQTLGQGPEFLTYFQNEAQLEKSRLLSDRFSAERPKGSFSTLEIQRTEQGDSAMYLCASSLGGLKRNEQFFGPGTRLTVL.

This clonotype is categorized as medium-sized. V and J are TRBV19 and TRBJ2-5; 11 bases map to TRBD2. V was clipped by 8 bases and J by 4 bases; unmatched bases: 9. Germline CDR1 reads LNHDA; CDR2 reads SQIVND (reference sequence). The CDR3 is 15 residues long. The CDR3 spells CASSTSGIGGETQYF. The CDR3 nucleotides read TGTGCCAGTTCGACTAGCGGGATCGGGGGAGAGACCCAGTACTTC.

This clonotype was seen at least ten times. The chain has TRBV6-5 and TRBJ1-1; 8 nucleotides line up with TRBD1. Germline V gene data show CDR1 as MNHEY and CDR2 as SVGAGI. With V trimmed by 2 bases and J by 0 bases, 11 bases remained unmatched. The CDR3 runs 18 residues. CDR3 amino acids: CASSYGFRDRLMNTEAFF. The CDR3 DNA reads as TGTGCCAGCAGTTACGGCTTCCGGGACAGGCTGATGAACACTGAAGCTTTCTTT.

The sample holds many counts of this clonotype. The genes are TRBV4-3 and TRBJ1-2, with 9 positions matching TRBD1. CDR3 length: 20 residues. Per the germline V gene, CDR1 is LGHNA and CDR2 is YSLEER. The V and J ends lost 0 bases and 3 bases, in that order; junction bases with no gene match: 17. The CDR3 is CASSQDSLTNHRGRDYGYTF. The CDR3 nucleotides read TGCGCCAGCAGCCAAGATTCCCTCACGAACCACAGGGGGCGCGACTATGGCTACACCTTC.

The chain is built from TRBV19 and TRBJ2-3; D remains ambiguous. Per germline, CDR1 LNHDA and CDR2 SQIVND (reference sequence). Trimming took off 7 bases at V and 3 bases at J, with 5 bases between the two ends. This CDR3 has 11 residues. CDR3: CASTRTDTQYF. CDR3 nucleotide sequence: TGTGCCAGTACGAGAACAGATACGCAGTATTTT.

This clonotype appeared many times. J is TRBJ2-1 and V is TRBV6-2 or TRBV6-3; 10 bases match TRBD1. With 5 bases clipped from V and 4 bases from J, the junction kept 8 bases outside the gene matches. The CDR3 length is 16 residues. Per germline, CDR1 MNHEY and CDR2 SVGEGT. The CDR3 here is CASSLRDRGPYNEQFF. CDR3 coding DNA: TGTGCCAGCAGTCTCCGGGACAGGGGACCGTACAATGAGCAGTTCTTC.

There are many counts of this clonotype. The J gene is TRBJ1-5, the V gene TRBV19; D might be TRBD1 (5 bases). V lost 6 bases to trimming and J lost 8 bases, with 20 bases between them. The germline gives CDR1 LNHDA, CDR2 SQIVND (reference sequence). This CDR3 is 15 amino acids long. The chain's CDR3 is CASSKGLWGLKPQHF. CDR3 nucleotides: TGTGCCAGTAGCAAAGGTTTGTGGGGCCTCAAGCCCCAGCATTTT.

This clonotype was observed many times. The chain recombines TRBV5-5 with TRBJ2-5; 9 bases are shared with TRBD1. In germline, CDR1 is SGHKS, CDR2 YYEKEE (reference sequence). The trim removed 2 bases at V and 5 bases at J, leaving 7 bases unmatched. The CDR3 runs 15 residues. The CDR3 loop reads CASSFDTGQGETQYF. CDR3 DNA: TGTGCCAGCAGCTTTGACACGGGACAGGGTGAGACCCAGTACTTC.

The sample holds many counts of this clonotype. The V gene is TRBV12-3 or TRBV12-4, the J gene TRBJ1-5; perhaps TRBD1 as D (5 bases). The CDR3 spans 15 residues. Trimming stripped 6 bases from V and 6 bases from J, with 18 bases between. The CDR3 sequence is CASRPGTLDTQPQHF. DNA for the CDR3: TGTGCCAGCAGGCCCGGGACCTTAGACACTCAGCCCCAGCATTTT.

This clonotype was seen repeatedly, ten times or more. V and J are TRBV28 and TRBJ2-3; the D gene is possibly TRBD2 (7 bases). Germline lookup yields CDR1 MDHEN and CDR2 SYDVKM. The V and J ends lost 6 bases and 5 bases respectively, with 15 bases between them. CDR3 length equals 14 residues. The CDR3 region is CASSLGGAGDTQYF. Written as DNA, the CDR3 is TGTGCCAGCAGCCTGGGGGGGGCTGGAGATACGCAGTATTTT.

The J gene is TRBJ2-7, the V gene TRBV6-2 or TRBV6-3; the D gene is possibly TRBD2 (5 bases). CDR1 is MNHEY, CDR2 SVGEGT, per germline. Trimming took off 7 bases at V and 7 bases at J, with 17 bases between the two ends. This CDR3 spans 13 amino acids. CDR3 residues: CASTSPGLGEQYF. In nucleotides, the CDR3 is TGTGCCAGCACCTCCCCGGGATTGGGGGAGCAGTACTTC.

In this sample, this clonotype turned up many times. The CDR3 here is CASEPSLTYNEQFF. The DNA for the CDR3 is TGTGCCAGCGAACCCTCCTTGACCTACAATGAGCAGTTCTTC. The V and J genes are TRBV28 and TRBJ2-1; D is uncertain. CDR3 size: 14 residues. Per the germline V gene, CDR1 is MDHEN and CDR2 is SYDVKM. V was shortened by 8 bases and J by 2 bases, with 13 bases between the two germline ends.

This clonotype rates as medium-sized. J is TRBJ2-1 and V is TRBV19; 7 bases map to TRBD2. CDR3 length: 15 amino acids. Looked up from germline, CDR1 is LNHDA and CDR2 is SQIVND (reference sequence). J lost 7 bases, V lost 7 bases, and 13 bases had no gene match. CDR3 DNA sequence: TGTGCCAGTACAAGTGGGAGGGGTTCGGTTAATGAGCAGTTCTTC. Its translation: CASTSGRGSVNEQFF.

Within the sample, this clonotype is medium-sized. The J gene is TRBJ1-1, the V gene TRBV28; D gene uncertain. CDR1 is MDHEN and CDR2 is SYDVKM in the germline V gene. This CDR3 is built from 15 residues. The V and J ends lost 6 bases and 0 bases respectively, with 14 bases between them. The CDR3, as DNA: TGTGCCAGCAGGAGCCTTTCGGGATTGAACACTGAAGCTTTCTTT. Protein: CASRSLSGLNTEAFF.

Within the sample, this clonotype is medium-sized. The V and J genes are TRBV5-1 and TRBJ2-3; D not resolved. CDR1 and CDR2 from the germline V gene are SGHRS and YFSETQ. Trimming took 4 bases from V and 2 from J, leaving 11 bases between them. The length of the CDR3 is 14 residues. The CDR3, as DNA: TGCGCCAGCAGCCCAGGACCGCACACAGATACGCAGTATTTT. Translation gives CASSPGPHTDTQYF.

This clonotype was counted many times. The rearrangement uses TRBV19 and TRBJ1-4; weak D call: TRBD1 (5 bases). Trimming removed 5 bases from V and 8 bases from J, with 15 bases in between. Germline V gene data show CDR1 as LNHDA and CDR2 as SQIVND (reference sequence). CDR3 size: 14 residues. The CDR3 DNA sequence: TGTGCCAGTAGTTACCGGGGCCGGCAGGAAAAACTGTTTTTT. Translating it yields CASSYRGRQEKLFF. The whole variable domain, filled in from reference TRBV19 and TRBJ1-4, reads DGGITQSPKYLFRKEGQNVTLSCEQNLNHDAMYWYRQDPGQGLRLIYYSQIVNDFQKGDIAEGYSVSREKKESFPLTVTSAQKNPTAFYLCASSYRGRQEKLFFGSGTQLSVL.

V is TRBV20-1 and J is TRBJ1-6, with no clear D. V gave up 3 bases and J gave up 7 bases, with 10 bases separating them. The CDR3 has 13 residues. Germline V gives CDR1 DFQATT, CDR2 SNEGSKA (reference sequence). The CDR3 spells CSARNTANSPLHF. CDR3 bases: TGCAGTGCTAGGAACACAGCCAATTCACCCCTCCACTTT.

For the CDR3, the DNA is TGCAGCGTAACCCCAGGGGGCGGAGGAGATACGCAGTATTTT. Amino acid sequence: CSVTPGGGGDTQYF. The chain joins TRBV29-1 to TRBJ2-3; 8 bases line up with TRBD1. Losses at the gene ends were 6 bases for V and 5 bases for J; bases not matched to a gene: 10. The length of the CDR3 is 14 residues. Germline loops: CDR1 SQVTM, CDR2 ANQGSEA.

Many counts were recorded for this clonotype. The rearrangement links TRBV5-1 to TRBJ1-6; TRBD1 might be the D (5 bases). Germline assignment: CDR1 SGHRS and CDR2 YFSETQ. Trimming removed 0 bases at V and 7 bases at J, with 11 bases between. The CDR3 length is 15 residues. DNA for the CDR3: TGCGCCAGCAGCTTGGATTGGGGGTACAATTCACCCCTCCACTTT. Its translation is CASSLDWGYNSPLHF.